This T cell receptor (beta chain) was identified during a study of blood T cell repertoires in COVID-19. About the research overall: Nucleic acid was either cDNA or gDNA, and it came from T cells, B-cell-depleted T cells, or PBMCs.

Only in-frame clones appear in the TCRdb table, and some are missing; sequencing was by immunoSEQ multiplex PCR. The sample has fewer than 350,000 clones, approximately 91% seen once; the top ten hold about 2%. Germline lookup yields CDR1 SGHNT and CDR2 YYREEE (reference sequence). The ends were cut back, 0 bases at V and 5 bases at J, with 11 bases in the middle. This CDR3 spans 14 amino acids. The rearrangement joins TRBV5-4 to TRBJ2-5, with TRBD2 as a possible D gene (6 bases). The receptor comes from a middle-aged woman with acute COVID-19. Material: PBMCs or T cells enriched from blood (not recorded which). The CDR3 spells CASSLGGGRETQYF. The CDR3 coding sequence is TGTGCCAGCAGCTTGGGTGGAGGGCGGGAGACCCAGTACTTC. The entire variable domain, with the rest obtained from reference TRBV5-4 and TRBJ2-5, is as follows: ETGVTQSPTHLIKTRGQQVTLRCSSQSGHNTVSWYQQALGQGPQFIFQYYREEENGRGNFPPRFSGLQFPNYSSELNVNALELDDSALYLCASSLGGGRETQYFGPGTRLLVL.